Listed here are 17 T cell receptor beta chains from one sample, sequenced in a study of blood T cells in healthy people across ages. For the second PCR, which ran for about 7 to 12 cycles, a sample-barcoded 5' primer and a J-beta primer mix were used. TCRdb re-called the 5' RACE reads with MiXCR, one entry per CDR3 protein. This table has some 760,000 distinct CDR3 sequences, about 25% appearing once. In addition, the sample was reused for a study of T cells of mothers and their children.

The sequencing sample was made of blood. The receptors originated from a boy aged 10-17 years in good health.

This sequence joins TRBV20-1 and TRBJ1-1; TRBD1 matches 7 bases. This CDR3 comprises 14 residues. V trimming: 2 bases; J trimming: 1 base; junction bases outside the gene matches: 4. Germline assignment: CDR1 DFQATT and CDR2 SNEGSKA (reference sequence). The CDR3: CSARHRQGNTEAFF. Here the CDR3 DNA reads TGCAGTGCTAGACACCGACAGGGGAACACTGAAGCTTTCTTT.

This chain uses TRBV29-1 with TRBJ1-4; maybe TRBD1 (6 bases). Germline V gene sequence: CDR1 SQVTM, CDR2 ANQGSEA. Deletions cut 6 bases from V and 6 bases from J, with 17 bases between. The CDR3 contains 14 residues. The CDR3 loop reads CSVRGQSSDEKLFF. The CDR3 DNA is TGCAGCGTCCGAGGACAGTCCTCGGATGAAAAACTGTTTTTT.

A few counts support this clonotype. V and J are TRBV5-6 and TRBJ2-2, with TRBD1 as a possible D gene (5 bases). The CDR3 is made up of 12 amino acids. Germline-derived CDR1 and CDR2 are SGHDT and YYEEEE. Trimming pared 4 bases from V and 7 bases from J, leaving 8 bases between. The CDR3 region has the DNA TGTGCCAGCAGCCAGGGAATCGGGGAGCTGTTTTTT. It codes for CASSQGIGELFF.

For the CDR3, the DNA is TGTGCCATCAGTGCTACTCCAGAATATAGCAATCAGCCCCAGCATTTT. This translates into CAISATPEYSNQPQHF. V gene TRBV10-3 combines with J gene TRBJ1-5, with D hard to call. Trimming cost V 4 bases and J 0 bases, with 13 bases left between them. The CDR3 has 16 residues. Germline CDR1 ENHRY, CDR2 SYGVKD.

This clonotype was detected a few times. The rearrangement uses TRBV5-6 and TRBJ2-1, with 14 bases lining up with TRBD2. The germline gives CDR1 SGHDT, CDR2 YYEEEE. This CDR3 region has 15 residues. Trimming at V came to 8 bases and at J to 10 bases, leaving 11 bases not matched to a gene. For the CDR3, the DNA is TGTGCCAGTGGAGCGACTAGCGGGAGGGCCGGGGAGCAGTTCTTC. Amino acids: CASGATSGRAGEQFF.

This clonotype showed up just once. J is TRBJ2-7 and V is TRBV27, with TRBD2 matching 11 bases. With 4 bases clipped from V and 2 bases from J, the junction kept 7 bases outside the gene matches. This CDR3 is built from 16 residues. Germline V gives CDR1 MNHEY, CDR2 SMNVEV (reference sequence). CDR3 coding DNA: TGTGCCAGCAGTTCCTTGACTAGCGGGACCCCCTACGAGCAGTACTTC. This sequence encodes CASSSLTSGTPYEQYF.

The V gene is TRBV4-3, the J gene TRBJ2-5; D might be TRBD1 (5 bases). Trimming stripped 5 bases from V and 5 bases from J, with 12 bases between. Germline-derived CDR1 and CDR2 are LGHNA and YSLEER. The CDR3 is made up of 13 amino acids. The chain's CDR3 is CASSSTVWETQYF. DNA for the CDR3: TGCGCCAGCAGCTCGACAGTCTGGGAGACCCAGTACTTC.

In its sample, this clonotype was seen a few times. The CDR3 sequence is CASSLGLFSPPQTQYF. The CDR3 DNA sequence: TGTGCCAGCAGTTTAGGATTGTTTTCCCCCCCGCAGACCCAGTACTTC. This rearrangement joins TRBV28 to TRBJ2-1; no clear D gene. Judging by the DNA end, TRBJ2-5 fits better; the J call may be wrong. This CDR3 region has 16 residues. In germline, CDR1 is MDHEN, CDR2 SYDVKM.

This chain connects TRBV28 to TRBJ2-4; a possible D gene is TRBD1 (6 bases). V lost 3 bases and J 2 bases, leaving 17 bases between the germline ends. In germline, CDR1 is MDHEN, CDR2 SYDVKM. The length of the CDR3 is 17 residues. CDR3 residues: CASSLDGTGMTKNIQYF. The CDR3, as DNA: TGTGCCAGCAGTTTGGACGGAACAGGGATGACCAAAAACATTCAGTACTTC.

The CDR3 DNA reads TGTGCCAGCAGTCGGGGGTCGGGGAAGAATGAGCAGTTCTTC. It encodes CASSRGSGKNEQFF. The chain carries TRBV12-3 or TRBV12-4 and TRBJ2-1, with a tentative D call TRBD2 (6 bases). The CDR3 is 14 amino acids. V lost 5 bases to trimming and J lost 7 bases, with 15 bases between them.

Comment on this clonotype: A clone one base away is much larger, so this may be a read error. The chain recombines TRBV7-9 with TRBJ1-1; no reliable D call. The V gene lost 5 bases and the J gene lost 4 bases, with 14 bases spanning the gap. The germline V gene encodes CDR1 SEHNR and CDR2 FQNEAQ (reference sequence). CDR3 length equals 14 residues. CDR3 amino acids: CASSPSRLSTEAFF. CDR3 bases: TGTGCCAGCAGCCCGTCCCGCCTGAGCACTGAAGCTTTCTTT.

This rearrangement joins TRBV7-3 to TRBJ1-5; no definite D call. CDR3 length equals 14 residues. Per the germline V gene, CDR1 is SGHTA and CDR2 is FQGTGA. V gave up 1 base and J gave up 6 bases, with 10 bases separating them. The CDR3 nucleotides read TGTGCCAGCAGCTTAATCGTCCGAGGTCAGCCCCAGCATTTT. This codes for CASSLIVRGQPQHF.

V and J are TRBV20-1 and TRBJ2-3; 10 positions match TRBD2. The germline V gene encodes CDR1 DFQATT and CDR2 SNEGSKA (reference sequence). There are 15 residues in the CDR3. The V and J ends lost 3 bases and 6 bases, in that order; junction bases with no gene match: 9. The chain's CDR3 is CSARPSGRAGDTQYF. The CDR3 coding sequence is TGCAGTGCTAGGCCCAGCGGGAGGGCCGGGGATACGCAGTATTTT.

Here the CDR3 reads CASSYRRSTDTQYF. CDR3 in DNA: TGTGCCAGCAGTTACCGACGTAGCACAGATACGCAGTATTTT. The chain has TRBV2 and TRBJ2-3; D uncertain. CDR1 SNHLY and CDR2 FYNNEI come from the germline V gene. Trimming pared 5 bases from V and 0 bases from J, leaving 9 bases between. CDR3 length: 14 residues.

This clonotype showed up just once. The V gene is TRBV12-3 or TRBV12-4, the J gene TRBJ1-4; D is ambiguous. The CDR3 sequence is 17 residues long. V was clipped by 3 bases and J by 5 bases, with 19 bases between them. CDR3: CASSFVLIGRPNEKLFF. In DNA form, the CDR3 reads TGTGCCAGCAGTTTCGTTTTAATTGGACGGCCAAATGAAAAACTGTTTTTT.

This chain joins TRBV12-3 or TRBV12-4 and TRBJ2-2; 11 positions agree with TRBD1. Trimming removed 6 bases from V and 5 bases from J; junction bases left unmatched: 5. The length of the CDR3 is 15 residues. The DNA for the CDR3 is TGTGCCAGCAGCCGGGACAGGGGGAGGACCGGGGAGCTGTTTTTT. This translates into CASSRDRGRTGELFF.

CDR3 nucleotides: TGTGCCAGCAGTGAAATCTCCGAGCAGTACTTC. Amino acid sequence: CASSEISEQYF. The chain joins TRBV6-1 to TRBJ2-5; no clear D gene. Near its end, the DNA agrees better with TRBJ2-7, so the J call may be wrong. Per germline, CDR1 MNHNS and CDR2 SASEGT. This CDR3 has 11 residues.